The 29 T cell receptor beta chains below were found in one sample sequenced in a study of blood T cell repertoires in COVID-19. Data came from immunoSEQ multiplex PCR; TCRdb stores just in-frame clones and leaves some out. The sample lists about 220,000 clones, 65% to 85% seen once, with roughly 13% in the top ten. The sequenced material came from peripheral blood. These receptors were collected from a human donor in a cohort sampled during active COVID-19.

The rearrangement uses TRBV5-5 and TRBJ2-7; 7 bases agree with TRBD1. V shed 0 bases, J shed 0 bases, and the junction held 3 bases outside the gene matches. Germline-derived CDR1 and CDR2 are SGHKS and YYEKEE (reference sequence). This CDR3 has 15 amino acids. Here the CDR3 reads CASSLAGDSSYEQYF. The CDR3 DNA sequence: TGTGCCAGCAGCTTGGCAGGGGACAGCTCCTACGAGCAGTACTTC.

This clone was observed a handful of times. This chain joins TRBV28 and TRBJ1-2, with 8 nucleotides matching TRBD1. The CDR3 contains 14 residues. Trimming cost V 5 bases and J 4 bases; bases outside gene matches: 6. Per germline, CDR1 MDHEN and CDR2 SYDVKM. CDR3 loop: CASSPQQGAYGYTF. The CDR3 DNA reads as TGTGCCAGCAGTCCTCAGCAGGGGGCCTATGGCTACACCTTC.

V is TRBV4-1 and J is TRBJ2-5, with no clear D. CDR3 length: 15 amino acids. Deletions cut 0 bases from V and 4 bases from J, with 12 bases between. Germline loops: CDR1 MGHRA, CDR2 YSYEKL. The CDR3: CASSQDPAWPETQYF. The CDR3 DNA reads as TGCGCCAGCAGCCAAGATCCAGCGTGGCCAGAGACCCAGTACTTC.

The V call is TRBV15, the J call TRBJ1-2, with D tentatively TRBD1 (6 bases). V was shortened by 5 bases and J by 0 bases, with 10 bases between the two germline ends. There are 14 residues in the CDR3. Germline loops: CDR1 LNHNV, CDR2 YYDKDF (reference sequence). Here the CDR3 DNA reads TGTGCCACCAGCTGGGGGACAACTAACTATGGCTACACCTTC. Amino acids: CATSWGTTNYGYTF.

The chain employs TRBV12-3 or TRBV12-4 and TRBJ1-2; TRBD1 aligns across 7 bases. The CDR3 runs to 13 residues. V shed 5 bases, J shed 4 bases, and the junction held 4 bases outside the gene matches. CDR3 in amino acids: CASSIGGSYGYTF. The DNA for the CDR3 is TGTGCCAGCAGTATAGGGGGCAGCTATGGCTACACCTTC.

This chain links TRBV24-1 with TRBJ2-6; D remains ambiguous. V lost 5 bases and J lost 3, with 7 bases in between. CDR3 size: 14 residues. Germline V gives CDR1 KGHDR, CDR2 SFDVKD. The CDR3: CATSAADGANVLTF. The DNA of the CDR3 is TGTGCCACCAGTGCGGCGGATGGGGCCAACGTCCTGACTTTC.

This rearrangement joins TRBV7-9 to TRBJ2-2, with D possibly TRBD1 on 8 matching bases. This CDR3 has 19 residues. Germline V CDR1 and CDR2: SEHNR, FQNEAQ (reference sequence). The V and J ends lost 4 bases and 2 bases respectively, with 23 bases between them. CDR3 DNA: TGTGCCAGCAGCTCCGGACAGGGAGGGATTTTTTCCAACACCGGGGAGCTGTTTTTT. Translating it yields CASSSGQGGIFSNTGELFF.

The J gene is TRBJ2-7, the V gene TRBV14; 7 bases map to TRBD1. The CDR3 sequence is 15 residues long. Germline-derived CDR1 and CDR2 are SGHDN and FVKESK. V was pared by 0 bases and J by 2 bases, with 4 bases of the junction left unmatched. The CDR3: CASSQERGTAYEQYF. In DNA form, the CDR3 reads TGTGCCAGCAGCCAAGAGAGAGGGACAGCCTACGAGCAGTACTTC.

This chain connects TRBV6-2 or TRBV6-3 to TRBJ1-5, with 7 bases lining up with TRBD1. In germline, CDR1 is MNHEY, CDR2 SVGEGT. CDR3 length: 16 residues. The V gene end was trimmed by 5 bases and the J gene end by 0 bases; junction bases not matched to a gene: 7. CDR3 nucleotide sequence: TGTGCCAGCAGTGATAACGACAGGGCTAGCAATCAGCCCCAGCATTTT. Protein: CASSDNDRASNQPQHF.

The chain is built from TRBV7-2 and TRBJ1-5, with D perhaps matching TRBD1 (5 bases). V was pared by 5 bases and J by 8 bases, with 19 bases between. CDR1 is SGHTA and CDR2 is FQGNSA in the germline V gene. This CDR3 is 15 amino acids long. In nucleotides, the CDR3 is TGTGCCAGCAGCGGCCTGAGGGGTCGCGGGGAGCCCCAGCATTTT. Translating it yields CASSGLRGRGEPQHF.

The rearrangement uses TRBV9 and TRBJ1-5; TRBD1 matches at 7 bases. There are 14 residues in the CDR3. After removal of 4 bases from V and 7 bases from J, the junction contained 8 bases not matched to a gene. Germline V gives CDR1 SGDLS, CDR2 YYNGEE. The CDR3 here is CASSKGASGQPQHF. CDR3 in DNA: TGTGCCAGCAGCAAGGGGGCTTCAGGGCAGCCCCAGCATTTT.

The CDR3 region has the DNA TGTGCCAGCAACGCGGGGACAGTCTCCTACAATGAGCAGTTCTTC. Its protein is CASNAGTVSYNEQFF. The V gene is TRBV5-4, the J gene TRBJ2-1, with D possibly matching TRBD1 (7 bases). There are 15 residues in the CDR3. From germline, CDR1 is SGHNT and CDR2 YYREEE (reference sequence). V was pared by 6 bases and J by 0 bases, with 13 bases between. The entire variable domain, with the rest obtained from reference TRBV5-4 and TRBJ2-1, is as follows: ETGVTQSPTHLIKTRGQQVTLRCSSQSGHNTVSWYQQALGQGPQFIFQYYREEENGRGNFPPRFSGLQFPNYSSELNVNALELDDSALYLCASNAGTVSYNEQFFGPGTRLTVL.

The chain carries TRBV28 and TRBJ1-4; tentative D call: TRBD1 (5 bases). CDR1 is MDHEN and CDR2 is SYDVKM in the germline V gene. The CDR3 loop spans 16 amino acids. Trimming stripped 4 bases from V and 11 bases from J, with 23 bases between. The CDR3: CASSWGWRPASPKLFF. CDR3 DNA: TGTGCCAGCAGTTGGGGCTGGAGACCCGCCAGTCCCAAACTGTTTTTT.

For the CDR3, the DNA is TGTGCCAGTATCAACCCGACAGGAAATAATGAAAAACTGTTTTTT. This gives the protein CASINPTGNNEKLFF. This chain joins TRBV19 and TRBJ1-4; a weak D match, TRBD1 (6 bases). The CDR3 loop spans 15 amino acids. V dropped 7 bases and J dropped 4 bases, with 16 bases sitting between them. Per germline, CDR1 LNHDA and CDR2 SQIVND (reference sequence).

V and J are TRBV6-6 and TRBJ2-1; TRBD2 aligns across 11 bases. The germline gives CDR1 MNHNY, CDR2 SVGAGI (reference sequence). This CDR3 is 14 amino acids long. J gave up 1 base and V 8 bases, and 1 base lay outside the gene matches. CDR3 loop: CASWTSGSYNEQFF. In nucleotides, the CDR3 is TGTGCCAGCTGGACTAGCGGGTCCTACAATGAGCAGTTCTTC.

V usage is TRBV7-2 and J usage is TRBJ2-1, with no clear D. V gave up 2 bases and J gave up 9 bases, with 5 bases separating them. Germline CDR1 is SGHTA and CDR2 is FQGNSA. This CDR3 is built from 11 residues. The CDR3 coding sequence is TGTGCCAGCAGCTTAAATAGTGAGCAGTTCTTC. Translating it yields CASSLNSEQFF.

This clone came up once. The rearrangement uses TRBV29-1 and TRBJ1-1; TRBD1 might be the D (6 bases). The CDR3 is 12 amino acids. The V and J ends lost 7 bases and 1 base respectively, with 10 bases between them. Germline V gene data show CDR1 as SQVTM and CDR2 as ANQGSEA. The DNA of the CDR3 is TGCAGCGAGAGCAGGGGGAACACTGAAGCTTTCTTT. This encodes CSESRGNTEAFF.

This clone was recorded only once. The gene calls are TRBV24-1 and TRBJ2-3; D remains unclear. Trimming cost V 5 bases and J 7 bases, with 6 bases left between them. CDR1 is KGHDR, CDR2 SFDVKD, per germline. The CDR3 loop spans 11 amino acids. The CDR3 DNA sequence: TGTGCCACCAGTGTGGGCAATACGCAGTATTTT. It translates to CATSVGNTQYF.

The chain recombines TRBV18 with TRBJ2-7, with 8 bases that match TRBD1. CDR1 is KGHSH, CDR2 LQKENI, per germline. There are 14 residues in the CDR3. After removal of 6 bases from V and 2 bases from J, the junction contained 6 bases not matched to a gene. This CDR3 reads CASSPGQGTYEQYF. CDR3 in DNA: TGTGCCAGCTCTCCAGGACAGGGAACCTACGAGCAGTACTTC.

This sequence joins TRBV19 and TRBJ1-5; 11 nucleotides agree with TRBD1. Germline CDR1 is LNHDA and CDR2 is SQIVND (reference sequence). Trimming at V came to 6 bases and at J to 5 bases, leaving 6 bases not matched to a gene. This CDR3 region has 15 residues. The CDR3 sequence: CASSRGQGADQPQHF. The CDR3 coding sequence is TGTGCCAGTAGCCGAGGACAGGGGGCAGATCAGCCCCAGCATTTT.

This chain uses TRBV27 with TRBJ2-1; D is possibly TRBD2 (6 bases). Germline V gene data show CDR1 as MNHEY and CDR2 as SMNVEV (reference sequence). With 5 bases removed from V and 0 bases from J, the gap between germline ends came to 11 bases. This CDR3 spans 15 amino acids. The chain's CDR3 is CASSAFGSSYNEQFF. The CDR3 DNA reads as TGTGCCAGCAGTGCTTTCGGGAGCTCCTACAATGAGCAGTTCTTC.

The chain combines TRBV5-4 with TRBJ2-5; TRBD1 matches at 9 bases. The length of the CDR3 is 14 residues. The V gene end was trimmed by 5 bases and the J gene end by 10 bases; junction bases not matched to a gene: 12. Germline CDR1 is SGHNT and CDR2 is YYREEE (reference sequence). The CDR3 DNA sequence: TGTGCCAGCAGGAAAGAGACAGGGGGAGTGGACCAGTACTTC. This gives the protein CASRKETGGVDQYF.

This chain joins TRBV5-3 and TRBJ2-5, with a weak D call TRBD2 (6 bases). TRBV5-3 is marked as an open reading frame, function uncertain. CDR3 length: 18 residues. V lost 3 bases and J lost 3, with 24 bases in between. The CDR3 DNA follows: TGTGCCAGAAGCTGGGGGTGGGCTAGCGAGTATCACAAAGAGACCCAGTACTTC. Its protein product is CARSWGWASEYHKETQYF.

The CDR3: CASSSDREWTEAFF. CDR3 in DNA: TGTGCCAGCAGCTCGGACAGGGAATGGACTGAAGCTTTCTTT. This rearrangement joins TRBV5-6 to TRBJ1-1, with TRBD1 identical over 8 bases. Per the germline V gene, CDR1 is SGHDT and CDR2 is YYEEEE. The CDR3 runs to 14 residues. With V trimmed by 3 bases and J by 5 bases, 6 bases remained unmatched.

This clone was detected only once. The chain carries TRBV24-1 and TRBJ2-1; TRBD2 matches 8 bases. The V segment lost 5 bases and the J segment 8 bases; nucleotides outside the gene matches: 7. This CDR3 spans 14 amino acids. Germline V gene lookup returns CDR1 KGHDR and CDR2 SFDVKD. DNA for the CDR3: TGTGCCACCAGTGCAAGCGGGAGTATCGATGAGCAGTTCTTC. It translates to CATSASGSIDEQFF.

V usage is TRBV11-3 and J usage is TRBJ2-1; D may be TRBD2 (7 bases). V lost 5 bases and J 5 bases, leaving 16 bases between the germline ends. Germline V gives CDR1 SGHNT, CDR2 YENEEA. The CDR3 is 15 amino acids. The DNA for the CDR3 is TGTGCCAGCAGCCAAGGGAGGGGGGGAAACAATGAGCAGTTCTTC. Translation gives CASSQGRGGNNEQFF.

The CDR3 coding sequence is TGTGCCAGAAGCTTGGAGGGCAGGGCGGGAATGAACACTGAAGCTTTCTTT. Its translation: CARSLEGRAGMNTEAFF. The genes are TRBV5-3 and TRBJ1-1; weak D call: TRBD1 (5 bases). TRBV5-3 is given ORF status, its function remaining uncertain. This CDR3 spans 17 amino acids. With 0 bases removed from V and 0 bases from J, the gap between germline ends came to 15 bases.

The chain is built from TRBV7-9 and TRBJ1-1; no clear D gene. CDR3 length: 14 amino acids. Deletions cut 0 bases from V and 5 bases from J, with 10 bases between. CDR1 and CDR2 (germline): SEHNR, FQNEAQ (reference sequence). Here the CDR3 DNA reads TGTGCCAGCAGCTTAGCAGAGTTAATTACTGAAGCTTTCTTT. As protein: CASSLAELITEAFF.

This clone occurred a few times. The CDR3 DNA is TGTGCCAGCAGCTCCTCTGGGCGACCTTCTAACTATGGCTACACCTTC. This codes for CASSSSGRPSNYGYTF. The chain joins TRBV7-3 to TRBJ1-2; D call uncertain. Trimming stripped 4 bases from V and 0 bases from J, with 15 bases between. This CDR3 spans 16 amino acids. Germline V gene sequence: CDR1 SGHTA, CDR2 FQGTGA.